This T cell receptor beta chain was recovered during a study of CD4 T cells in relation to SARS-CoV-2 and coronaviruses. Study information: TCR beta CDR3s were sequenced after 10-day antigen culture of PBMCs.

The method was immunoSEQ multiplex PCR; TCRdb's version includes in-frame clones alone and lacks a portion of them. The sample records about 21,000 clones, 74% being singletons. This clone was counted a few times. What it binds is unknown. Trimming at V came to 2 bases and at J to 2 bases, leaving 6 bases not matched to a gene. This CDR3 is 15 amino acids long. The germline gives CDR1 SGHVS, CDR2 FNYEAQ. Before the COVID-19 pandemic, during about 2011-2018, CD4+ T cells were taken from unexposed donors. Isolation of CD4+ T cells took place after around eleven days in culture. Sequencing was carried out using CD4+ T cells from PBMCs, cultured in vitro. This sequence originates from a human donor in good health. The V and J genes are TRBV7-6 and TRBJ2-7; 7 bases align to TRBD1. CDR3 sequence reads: CASSLNQGVTYEQYF. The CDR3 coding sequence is TGTGCCAGCAGCTTAAACCAGGGGGTCACCTACGAGCAGTACTTC.